This T cell receptor beta chain comes out of a study of CD8+ T cells in alopecia areata. Study-wide findings and caveats: Within the top 100, expanded CD8+ clones significantly decreased with tofacitinib, as did scalp clonality.

CDR3 length equals 12 residues. The germline gives CDR1 ENHRY, CDR2 SYGVKD. RNA extraction was followed by reverse transcription into cDNA, which acted as the sequencing template. Sequencing was performed with immunoSEQ multiplex PCR; in TCRdb, only in-frame clones are kept and a portion is missing. The sample lists about 110,000 clones; less than 70% were seen once. Concerning this clone itself: Its specificity is not known. The junction departs from germline at one end; a sequencing error may be responsible.

Treatment denoted: oral pan-JAK inhibitor, 5-10 mg twice daily. Sequenced here: CD4+ T cells sorted from blood, sampled at week 24, from a patient treated with tofacitinib. The source of this sequence is a human donor with alopecia areata. The chain combines TRBV10-3 with TRBJ2-7; the D gene is possibly TRBD1 (6 bases). CDR3 bases: TGTGCCATCGGCAGGGGTAGCTACGAGCAGCACTTC. Translated: CAIGRGSYEQHF.